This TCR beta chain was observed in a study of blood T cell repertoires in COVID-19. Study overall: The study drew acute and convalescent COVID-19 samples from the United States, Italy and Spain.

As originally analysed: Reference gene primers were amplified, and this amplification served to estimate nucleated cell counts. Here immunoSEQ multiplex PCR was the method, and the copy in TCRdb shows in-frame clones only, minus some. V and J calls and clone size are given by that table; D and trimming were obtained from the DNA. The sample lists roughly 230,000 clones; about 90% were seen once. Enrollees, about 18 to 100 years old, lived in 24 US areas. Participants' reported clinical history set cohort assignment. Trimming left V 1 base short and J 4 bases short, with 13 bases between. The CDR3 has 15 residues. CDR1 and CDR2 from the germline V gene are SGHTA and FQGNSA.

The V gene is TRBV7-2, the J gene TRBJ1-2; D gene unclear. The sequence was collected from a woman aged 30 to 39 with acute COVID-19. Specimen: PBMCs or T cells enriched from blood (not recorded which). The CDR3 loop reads CASSLVEGTFYGYTF. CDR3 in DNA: TGTGCCAGCAGCTTAGTGGAGGGTACATTCTATGGCTACACCTTC.